The present T cell receptor (beta chain) was sequenced within a study of T cells in Graves' hyperthyroidism and ophthalmopathy. Amplification of TCR beta CDR3 regions was performed using RNA transcripts as template. The TCR CDR3 first-round RT-PCR relied on the HTBI primer set. TCRdb processed the multiplex PCR reads anew with MiXCR; each CDR3 protein has one entry. The sample lists approximately 420,000 distinct CDR3 sequences; about 16% were seen once. The germline CDR1 and CDR2 sequences are LGHDT and YNNKEL (reference sequence). The CDR3 has 17 amino acids. Patients between 18 and 65 years old had hyperthyroidism, newly diagnosed and lasting under 2 months. Patients were excluded for uncontrolled infection, other autoimmune disease, pregnancy or lactation. Diagnosing involved the use of clinical symptoms, serum thyroxine and TRAb, thyroid ultrasound and orbital computed tomography. About this clonotype itself: The junction and the germline gene differ at one end; a read error may be behind it.

This chain connects TRBV3-1 to TRBJ2-1, with 12 bases matching TRBD2. This TCR was sampled from a woman younger than 45 with Graves' hyperthyroidism. The sample taken for sequencing was blood. CDR3 loop: CASSPPSGRAQYNEQLF. CDR3 DNA sequence: TGTGCCAGCAGCCCACCTAGCGGGAGGGCCCAATACAATGAGCAGCTCTTC.